The 17 T cell receptor beta chains presented below share a single source sample, sequenced in a study of T cell repertoires in cytomegalovirus infection. MiXCR, applied by TCRdb to the reads, yields one record per CDR3 protein. The profile shows roughly 860,000 distinct CDR3 sequences, 30% to 35% of them singletons. The antigens of these receptors remain unknown. Specimen: cultured CD8+ T cells from PBMCs, collected from culture after CMV antigen stimulation. All receptors derive from a human donor in good health (CMV status not recorded). Some clones in this sample may be carry-over from other donors' samples.

The rearrangement links TRBV12-3 or TRBV12-4 to TRBJ2-7; tentatively, D is TRBD2 (5 bases). The CDR3 consists of 15 residues. The germline V and J ends were trimmed by 1 base and 5 bases, with 15 bases remaining between them. The CDR3 DNA sequence: TGTGCCAGCAGTTTAGACGGAGGATCGGGGAACGAGCAGTACTTC. Protein product: CASSLDGGSGNEQYF.

This clonotype was seen repeatedly, ten times or more. This rearrangement joins TRBV7-9 to TRBJ2-7; D uncertain. Germline CDR1 and CDR2: SEHNR and FQNEAQ (reference sequence). V gave up 5 bases and J gave up 0 bases, with 14 bases separating them. The CDR3 is 15 residues long. DNA of the CDR3: TGTGCCAGCAGCACCAAGGGCGAGAACTCCTACGAGCAGTACTTC. This gives the protein CASSTKGENSYEQYF.

Concerning this clonotype: Lacking the conserved final phenylalanine or tryptophan, this CDR3 likely reflects a read error. This chain joins TRBV6-1 and TRBJ1-1; TRBD1 is a possible D gene (5 bases). CDR1 and CDR2 (germline): MNHNS, SASEGT. The CDR3 covers 14 residues. V was cut by 6 bases and J by 3 bases, with 14 bases left in between. Here the CDR3 reads CASSLREGYTEAFY. Written as DNA, the CDR3 is TGTGCCAGCAGCCTCAGGGAAGGGTACACTGAAGCTTTCTAT.

The V call is TRBV12-3 or TRBV12-4, the J call TRBJ1-2, with D uncertain. This CDR3 is 20 amino acids long. Trimming cost V 6 bases and J 2 bases, with 31 bases left between them. The CDR3, as DNA: TGTGCCAGCAGCTCCCACGAGCTCTCTTACGGGAACAGCTGGAACTATGGCTACACCTTC. The encoded protein is CASSSHELSYGNSWNYGYTF.

CDR3 sequence reads: CASSPLVPYNEQFF. DNA for the CDR3: TGTGCCAGCAGTCCGTTAGTTCCGTACAATGAGCAGTTCTTC. The chain has TRBV6-5 and TRBJ2-1, with D unclear. The V gene's germline CDR1 is MNHEY and CDR2 SVGAGI. The length of the CDR3 is 14 residues. V lost 5 bases, J lost 4 bases, and 12 bases lay in between.

This clonotype was found a few times. The chain uses TRBV7-8 and TRBJ2-7; 7 bases map to TRBD1. The junction had 19 bases not matched to a gene; V was cut back by 5 bases and J by 6 bases. Looked up from germline, CDR1 is SGHVS and CDR2 is FQNEAQ. The CDR3 loop spans 17 amino acids. This CDR3 reads CASSQDRARLNPGEQYF. The CDR3 DNA follows: TGTGCCAGCAGCCAAGACAGGGCGAGACTCAACCCCGGCGAGCAGTACTTC.

This clonotype was detected many times. The rearrangement uses TRBV12-3 or TRBV12-4 and TRBJ2-4, with 11 bases lining up with TRBD2. The trim removed 5 bases at V and 5 bases at J, leaving 5 bases unmatched. The CDR3 length is 15 residues. Here the CDR3 DNA reads TGTGCCAGCAGTCCTTCACTAGCGGGAGAAAACATTCAGTACTTC. Its protein is CASSPSLAGENIQYF.

This clonotype was counted between two and nine times. The genes are TRBV15 and TRBJ2-2; D is uncertain. Germline assignment: CDR1 LNHNV and CDR2 YYDKDF (reference sequence). This CDR3 is 12 amino acids long. V was trimmed by 4 bases and J by 3 bases, leaving 3 bases between them. CDR3 loop: CATSTDTGELFF. In DNA form, the CDR3 reads TGTGCCACCAGCACAGACACCGGGGAGCTGTTTTTT.

The rearrangement uses TRBV27 and TRBJ1-1; possibly TRBD1 for D (5 bases). Trimming removed 5 bases from V and 0 bases from J, with 10 bases in between. This CDR3 has 14 amino acids. Germline V gives CDR1 MNHEY, CDR2 SMNVEV (reference sequence). The CDR3 sequence is CASSRQGVNTEAFF. The CDR3 bases are TGTGCCAGCAGTCGTCAGGGCGTGAACACTGAAGCTTTCTTT.

A few counts support this clonotype. This chain joins TRBV27 and TRBJ2-3, with 8 positions matching TRBD2. Germline assignment: CDR1 MNHEY and CDR2 SMNVEV (reference sequence). The CDR3 runs 16 residues. The V and J ends lost 5 bases and 2 bases, in that order; junction bases with no gene match: 9. In DNA, the CDR3 is TGTGCCAGCAGTCCCCGAATGCGGGGGGTCACAGATACGCAGTATTTT. Protein sequence: CASSPRMRGVTDTQYF.

This clonotype was seen a handful of times. V is TRBV20-1 and J is TRBJ2-3; 16 nucleotides match TRBD2. This CDR3 contains 21 residues. The V gene's germline CDR1 is DFQATT and CDR2 SNEGSKA (reference sequence). V was clipped by 2 bases and J by 2 bases; unmatched bases: 16. This CDR3 is CSARPPWPGLAGGPDTDTQYF. CDR3 DNA: TGCAGTGCTAGACCCCCCTGGCCGGGACTAGCGGGGGGGCCGGACACAGATACGCAGTATTTT.

This clonotype has a handful of counts. The gene calls are TRBV2 and TRBJ1-5, with D uncertain. The CDR3 length is 14 residues. The V gene lost 3 bases and the J gene lost 9 bases, with 15 bases spanning the gap. Germline CDR1 reads SNHLY; CDR2 reads FYNNEI. The chain's CDR3 is CASSEKARMSPQHF. Here the CDR3 DNA reads TGTGCCAGCAGTGAGAAGGCAAGGATGTCGCCCCAGCATTTT.

The J gene is TRBJ2-4, the V gene TRBV6-5; a possible D gene is TRBD1 (6 bases). With 6 bases removed from V and 6 bases from J, the gap between germline ends came to 12 bases. The CDR3 extends over 13 amino acids. CDR1 and CDR2 from the germline V gene are MNHEY and SVGAGI. CDR3 coding DNA: TGTGCCAGCAGCAGGGGCAGAAGAAACATTCAGTACTTC. As protein: CASSRGRRNIQYF.

The chain recombines TRBV19 with TRBJ2-1, with D possibly matching TRBD1 (6 bases). The length of the CDR3 is 13 residues. Germline-derived CDR1 and CDR2 are LNHDA and SQIVND (reference sequence). V gave up 6 bases and J gave up 3 bases, with 9 bases separating them. In nucleotides, the CDR3 is TGTGCCAGTAGCCACAGGGTCTACAATGAGCAGTTCTTC. As protein: CASSHRVYNEQFF.

This clonotype was found many times. The chain combines TRBV7-9 with TRBJ2-7; 7 bases line up with TRBD1. This CDR3 is built from 11 residues. Germline lookup yields CDR1 SEHNR and CDR2 FQNEAQ (reference sequence). The V gene end was trimmed by 4 bases and the J gene end by 9 bases; junction bases not matched to a gene: 3. The chain's CDR3 is CASSSNRGQYF. The CDR3 region has the DNA TGTGCCAGCAGCTCGAACAGGGGGCAGTACTTC. The variable domain in full, completed from reference TRBV7-9 and TRBJ2-7, reads DTGVSQNPRHKITKRGQNVTFRCDPISEHNRLYWYRQTLGQGPEFLTYFQNEAQLEKSRLLSDRFSAERPKGSFSTLEIQRTEQGDSAMYLCASSSNRGQYFGPGTRLTVT.

This clonotype is labeled as medium-sized. The CDR3 region has the DNA TGTGCCAGCAGCTCCTCAGGGATGGAGACCCAGTACTTC. It codes for CASSSSGMETQYF. This sequence joins TRBV7-2 and TRBJ2-5, with D possibly matching TRBD1 (5 bases). Trimming removed 4 bases from V and 5 bases from J, with 11 bases in between. Germline V lookup: CDR1 SGHTA, CDR2 FQGNSA. The CDR3 is 13 residues long. Based on the CDR3 plus reference TRBV7-2 and TRBJ2-5, the full variable domain is GAGVSQSPSNKVTEKGKDVELRCDPISGHTALYWYRQSLGQGLEFLIYFQGNSAPDKSGLPSDRFSAERTGGSVSTLTIQRTQQEDSAVYLCASSSSGMETQYFGPGTRLLVL.

The chain combines TRBV27 with TRBJ2-5; D not certain. The CDR3 is 15 residues long. Germline V gives CDR1 MNHEY, CDR2 SMNVEV (reference sequence). The V and J ends lost 6 bases and 1 base respectively, with 15 bases between them. The CDR3 bases are TGTGCCAGCAGCCCCGGCGGACGGTTCCAAGAGACCCAGTACTTC. Its translation is CASSPGGRFQETQYF.